This T cell receptor (beta chain) appears in the sequencing data of a study of blood T cell dynamics during melanoma immunotherapy. CDR1 MNHNS and CDR2 SASEGT come from the germline V gene. The CDR3 is 18 amino acids. V was trimmed by 1 base and J by 1 base, leaving 17 bases between them. Study outcomes and limitations: Unlike progressors, later disease-control patients had W3 repertoires gaining clonality or diversity.

The time point was: week 3, after first cycle of checkpoint inhibitor. Prior systemic cancer therapy, immunosuppressant use and other active malignancies excluded patients. This clone was recorded a few times. Its target is not known. A fixed DNA input of roughly 0.35 ug was used per bulk PBMC sample. Sequenced by immunoSEQ multiplex PCR; TCRdb stores in-frame clones only, minus some. In the table there are approximately 28,000 clones, approximately 80% of which are singletons. This specimen consisted of blood, obtained from a patient treated with checkpoint blockade. This sequence joins TRBV6-1 and TRBJ1-5, with D unresolved. The sequence was obtained from a human donor with melanoma. The CDR3 reads CASSEVPQGAISNQPQHF. CDR3 coding DNA: TGTGCCAGCAGTGAAGTCCCGCAAGGAGCCATCAGCAATCAGCCCCAGCATTTT.